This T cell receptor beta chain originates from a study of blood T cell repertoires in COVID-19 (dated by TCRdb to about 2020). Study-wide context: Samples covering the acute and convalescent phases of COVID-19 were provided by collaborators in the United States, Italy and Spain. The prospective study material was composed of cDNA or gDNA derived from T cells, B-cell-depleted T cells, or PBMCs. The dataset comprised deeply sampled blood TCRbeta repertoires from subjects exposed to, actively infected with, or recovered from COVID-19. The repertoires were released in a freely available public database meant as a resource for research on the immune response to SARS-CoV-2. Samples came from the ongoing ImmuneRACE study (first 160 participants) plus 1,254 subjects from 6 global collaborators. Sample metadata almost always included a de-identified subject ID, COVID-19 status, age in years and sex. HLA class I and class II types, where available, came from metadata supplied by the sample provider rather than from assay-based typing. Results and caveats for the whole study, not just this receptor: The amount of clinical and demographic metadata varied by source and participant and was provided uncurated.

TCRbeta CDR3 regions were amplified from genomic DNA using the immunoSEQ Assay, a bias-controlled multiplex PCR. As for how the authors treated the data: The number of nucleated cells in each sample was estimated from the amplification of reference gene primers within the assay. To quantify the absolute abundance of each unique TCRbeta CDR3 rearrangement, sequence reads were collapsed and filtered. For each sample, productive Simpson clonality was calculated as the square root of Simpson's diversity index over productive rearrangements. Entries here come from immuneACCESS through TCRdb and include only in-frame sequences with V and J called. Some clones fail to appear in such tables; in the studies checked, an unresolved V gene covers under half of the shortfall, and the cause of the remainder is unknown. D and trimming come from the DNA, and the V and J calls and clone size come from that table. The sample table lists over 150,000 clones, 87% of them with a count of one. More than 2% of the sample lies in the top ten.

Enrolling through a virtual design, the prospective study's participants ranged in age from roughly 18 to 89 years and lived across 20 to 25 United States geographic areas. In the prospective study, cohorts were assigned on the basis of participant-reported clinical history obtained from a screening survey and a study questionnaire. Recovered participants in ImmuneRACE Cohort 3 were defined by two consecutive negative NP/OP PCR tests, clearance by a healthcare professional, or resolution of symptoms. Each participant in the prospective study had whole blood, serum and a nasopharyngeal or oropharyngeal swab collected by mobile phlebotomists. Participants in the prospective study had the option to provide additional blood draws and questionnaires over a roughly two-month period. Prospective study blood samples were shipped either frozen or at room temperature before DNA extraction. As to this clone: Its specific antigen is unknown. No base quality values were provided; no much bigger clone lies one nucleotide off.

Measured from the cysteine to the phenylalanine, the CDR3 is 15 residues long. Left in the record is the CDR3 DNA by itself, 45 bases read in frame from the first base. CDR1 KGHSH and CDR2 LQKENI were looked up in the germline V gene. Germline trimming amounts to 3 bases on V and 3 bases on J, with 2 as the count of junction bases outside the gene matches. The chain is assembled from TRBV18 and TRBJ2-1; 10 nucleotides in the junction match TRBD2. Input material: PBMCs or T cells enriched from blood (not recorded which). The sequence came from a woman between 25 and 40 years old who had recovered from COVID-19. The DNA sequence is TGTGCCAGCTCACCGGGACTAGCGCTCTACAATGAGCAGTTCTTC. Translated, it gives CASSPGLALYNEQFF. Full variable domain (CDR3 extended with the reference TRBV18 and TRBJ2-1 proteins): NAGVMQNPRHLVRRRGQEARLRCSPMKGHSHVYWYRQLPEEGLKFMVYLQKENIIDESGMPKERFSAEFPKEGPSILRIQQVVRGDSAAYFCASSPGLALYNEQFFGPGTRLTVL.